Listed here are 28 T cell receptor beta chains from one sample, sequenced in a study of regulatory T cells in long-lasting Graves disease. In building TCR beta libraries, iRepertoire HTBI primers were used together with Arm-PCR of CDR3 regions. MiXCR, applied by TCRdb to the multiplex PCR reads, yields one record per CDR3 protein. The sample has 500,000 to 800,000 distinct CDR3 sequences, about 32% seen once. Time point: persistent/refractory GD, antithyroid drugs over 5 years with positive TRAb. TCR sequences were obtained from RNA taken from PBMCs. This material consisted of peripheral blood mononuclear cells (PBMCs), taken when the disease was refractory, from a patient treated with antithyroid drugs. These TCRs come from a female donor with Graves disease.

This clonotype occurred many times. This chain joins TRBV7-9 and TRBJ2-7; D not resolved. From germline, CDR1 is SEHNR and CDR2 FQNEAQ (reference sequence). The V gene lost 5 bases and the J gene lost 5 bases, with 4 bases spanning the gap. The CDR3 sequence is 10 residues long. This CDR3 reads CASSGDEQYF. The CDR3 coding sequence is TGTGCCAGCAGCGGCGACGAGCAGTACTTC.

The sample holds a few counts of this clonotype. The chain links TRBV25-1 to TRBJ1-6; 7 nucleotides line up with TRBD1. From germline, CDR1 is MGHDK and CDR2 SYGVNS. The CDR3 totals 13 residues. Trimming cost V 3 bases and J 8 bases; bases outside gene matches: 1. Here the CDR3 DNA reads TGTGCCAGCAGTGACAGGGGGGATTCACCCCTCCACTTT. Protein sequence: CASSDRGDSPLHF. The variable domain in full, completed from reference TRBV25-1 and TRBJ1-6, reads EADIYQTPRYLVIGTGKKITLECSQTMGHDKMYWYQQDPGMELHLIHYSYGVNSTEKGDLSSESTVSRIRTEHFPLTLESARPSHTSQYLCASSDRGDSPLHFGNGTRLTVT.

The CDR3 here is CASSRGGQGRSRDTEAFF. For the CDR3, the DNA is TGTGCCAGCAGCCGGGGGGGGCAGGGAAGGTCTCGGGACACTGAAGCTTTCTTT. The rearrangement links TRBV28 to TRBJ1-1, with D tentatively TRBD1 (6 bases). CDR3 length: 18 amino acids. The ends were cut back, 6 bases at V and 3 bases at J, with 26 bases in the middle. Germline CDR1 MDHEN, CDR2 SYDVKM. Looking up the rest from reference TRBV28 and TRBJ1-1 gives the full variable domain: DVKVTQSSRYLVKRTGEKVFLECVQDMDHENMFWYRQDPGLGLRLIYFSYDVKMKEKGDIPEGYSVSREKKERFSLILESASTNQTSMYLCASSRGGQGRSRDTEAFFGQGTRLTVV.

Worth noting for this clonotype: One junction end does not reproduce the germline sequence, and a read error may be involved. V usage is TRBV6-1 and J usage is TRBJ2-7; 10 bases are shared with TRBD2. The CDR3 is 16 residues long. Germline CDR1 reads MNHNS; CDR2 reads SASEGT. The CDR3 DNA sequence: TGTGCCAGCAGTGAAATAACTAACTTAGCGGGAGGCCAACAGAACTTC. Translation: CASSEITNLAGGQQNF.

There are many counts of this clonotype. V usage is TRBV2 and J usage is TRBJ1-6; D ambiguous. The CDR3 runs to 13 residues. CDR1 is SNHLY, CDR2 FYNNEI, per germline. Trimming stripped 3 bases from V and 7 bases from J, with 7 bases between. The CDR3 loop is CASSEDFNSPLHF. The DNA for the CDR3 is TGTGCCAGCAGTGAGGATTTCAATTCACCCCTCCACTTT.

This clonotype was counted many times. The chain has TRBV12-3 or TRBV12-4 and TRBJ1-1; D gene ambiguous. Trimming cost V 0 bases and J 5 bases, with 13 bases left between them. The CDR3 contains 15 residues. CDR3 residues: CASSLASEDGTEAFF. In DNA form, the CDR3 reads TGTGCCAGCAGTTTAGCGTCCGAGGACGGGACTGAAGCTTTCTTT.

This clonotype was counted only a few times. The chain joins TRBV7-6 to TRBJ2-7; TRBD1 might be the D (6 bases). The CDR3 covers 14 residues. The germline V gene has CDR1 SGHVS and CDR2 FNYEAQ. The germline V and J ends were trimmed by 0 bases and 2 bases, with 8 bases remaining between them. The CDR3 coding sequence is TGTGCCAGCAGCTTAGCCCAGGGGACCTACGAGCAGTACTTC. Residues: CASSLAQGTYEQYF.

The chain links TRBV10-3 to TRBJ1-6; D is undetermined. This CDR3 is built from 14 residues. V was shortened by 2 bases and J by 8 bases, with 10 bases between the two germline ends. In germline, CDR1 is ENHRY, CDR2 SYGVKD. The CDR3 loop reads CAISEPPADSPLHF. The CDR3 nucleotides read TGTGCCATCAGTGAGCCCCCGGCAGATTCACCCCTCCACTTT.

The table lists this clonotype with a few counts. The chain employs TRBV7-9 and TRBJ2-7, with 7 bases aligning to TRBD1. CDR1 SEHNR and CDR2 FQNEAQ come from the germline V gene (reference sequence). The CDR3 length is 15 residues. V was pared by 2 bases and J by 6 bases, with 10 bases of the junction left unmatched. DNA for the CDR3: TGTGCCAGCAGCTTACAGGACGGGACAGCCGCCGAGCAGTACTTC. This encodes CASSLQDGTAAEQYF.

With regard to this clonotype: A much more abundant neighbour one base away suggests this may be a read error. CDR3 bases: TGTGCCAGCAGCTCAGACGGGGCAGGGGGCGGAAAACTGTTTTTT. This translates into CASSSDGAGGGKLFF. The V and J genes are TRBV11-2 and TRBJ1-4; 8 nucleotides agree with TRBD1. Losses at the gene ends were 4 bases for V and 10 bases for J; bases not matched to a gene: 11. Germline CDR1 is SGHAT and CDR2 is FQNNGV. The CDR3 has 15 amino acids. Together with reference TRBV11-2 and TRBJ1-4, the CDR3 gives the full variable domain: EAGVAQSPRYKIIEKRQSVAFWCNPISGHATLYWYQQILGQGPKLLIQFQNNGVVDDSQLPKDRFSAERLKGVDSTLKIQPAKLEDSAVYLCASSSDGAGGGKLFFGSGTQLSVL.

The chain employs TRBV10-3 and TRBJ1-5, with D hard to call. V shed 8 bases and J shed 0 bases, with 2 bases lying between them. The CDR3 extends over 11 amino acids. Germline assignment: CDR1 ENHRY and CDR2 SYGVKD. CDR3 protein: CAIGSNQPQHF. The CDR3 nucleotides are TGTGCCATCGGTAGCAATCAGCCCCAGCATTTT.

The chain recombines TRBV7-2 with TRBJ1-5; no clear D. This CDR3 comprises 14 residues. Germline V CDR1 and CDR2: SGHTA, FQGNSA. V gave up 1 base and J gave up 4 bases, with 8 bases separating them. The CDR3 protein is CASSLVGRNQPQHF. Here the CDR3 DNA reads TGTGCCAGCAGCTTAGTGGGCAGAAATCAGCCCCAGCATTTT.

To note about this clonotype: At one of its ends the junction is not consistent with the germline gene, which may arise from a read error. The chain couples TRBV5-1 to TRBJ1-2; D might be TRBD1 (6 bases). The CDR3 is 13 amino acids. Germline loops: CDR1 SGHRS, CDR2 YFSETQ. The DNA of the CDR3 is TGTGCCAGCAGCTTGGTAGGGGGATATGGCTACACCTTC. Translating it yields CASSLVGGYGYTF.

This chain uses TRBV20-1 with TRBJ1-1; the D is unclear. The CDR3 has 10 amino acids. V dropped 4 bases and J dropped 7 bases, with 7 bases sitting between them. Germline values: CDR1 DFQATT, CDR2 SNEGSKA (reference sequence). In nucleotides, the CDR3 is TGCAGTGCTATAGACATTGAAGCTTTCTTT. This gives the protein CSAIDIEAFF.

The chain's CDR3 is CASSAPVGVQETQYF. CDR3 nucleotides: TGTGCCAGCAGCGCGCCTGTTGGCGTACAAGAGACCCAGTACTTC. This sequence joins TRBV7-9 and TRBJ2-5, with D unresolved. In germline, CDR1 is SEHNR, CDR2 FQNEAQ (reference sequence). This CDR3 has 15 residues. Trimming left V 5 bases short and J 2 bases short, with 15 bases between.

The chain couples TRBV19 to TRBJ1-5; D might be TRBD1 (6 bases). The CDR3 is made up of 13 amino acids. V was trimmed by 5 bases and J by 3 bases, leaving 8 bases between them. Germline CDR1 is LNHDA and CDR2 is SQIVND (reference sequence). CDR3 sequence reads: CASSWDINQPQHF. The CDR3 DNA is TGTGCCAGTAGTTGGGACATCAATCAGCCCCAGCATTTT.

This clonotype showed up many times. The chain recombines TRBV12-3 or TRBV12-4 with TRBJ1-4; perhaps TRBD1 as D (6 bases). V lost 7 bases, J lost 5 bases, and 14 bases lay in between. This CDR3 spans 14 amino acids. The CDR3 region has the DNA TGTGCCAGCACCCGGGGGCAGGGAAATGAAAAACTGTTTTTT. Translated: CASTRGQGNEKLFF.

This clonotype showed up many times. The genes are TRBV6-1 and TRBJ2-6; 7 bases agree with TRBD2. Per the germline V gene, CDR1 is MNHNS and CDR2 is SASEGT. Trimming removed 7 bases from V and 2 bases from J; junction bases left unmatched: 5. The CDR3 covers 15 residues. The CDR3 DNA reads TGTGCCAGCACCTACCGGGGGGCTGGGGCCAACGTCCTGACTTTC. Its translation is CASTYRGAGANVLTF.

CDR3 residues: CASSMEDNFGQPQHF. CDR3 in DNA: TGTGCCAGTAGTATGGAGGACAACTTTGGACAGCCCCAGCATTTT. The chain uses TRBV19 and TRBJ1-5, with D tentatively TRBD1 (5 bases). Germline-derived CDR1 and CDR2 are LNHDA and SQIVND (reference sequence). Trimming removed 3 bases at V and 7 bases at J, with 16 bases between. CDR3 length: 15 amino acids.

This clonotype has just a few counts. V is TRBV28 and J is TRBJ1-5, with D uncertain. This CDR3 contains 13 residues. The V and J ends lost 8 bases and 2 bases respectively, with 10 bases between them. Germline-derived CDR1 and CDR2 are MDHEN and SYDVKM. The CDR3 loop reads CASEGRGNQPQHF. For the CDR3, the DNA is TGTGCCAGCGAGGGTCGGGGCAATCAGCCCCAGCATTTT.

The chain combines TRBV6-2 or TRBV6-3 with TRBJ1-2; 9 bases match TRBD1. V lost 2 bases to trimming and J lost 4 bases; unmatched junction nucleotides: 5. The CDR3 spans 15 residues. CDR1 is MNHEY, CDR2 SVGEGT, per germline. CDR3 sequence: CASSYGTGTPYGYTF. The CDR3, as DNA: TGTGCCAGCAGTTACGGGACAGGGACGCCCTATGGCTACACCTTC.

This clonotype was seen a handful of times. The chain employs TRBV6-1 and TRBJ1-6; D remains unclear. The germline V and J ends were trimmed by 2 bases and 4 bases, with 12 bases remaining between them. The CDR3 contains 16 residues. Looked up from germline, CDR1 is MNHNS and CDR2 is SASEGT. The CDR3 loop is CASSEPRYSYNSPLHF. The CDR3 DNA reads TGTGCCAGCAGTGAACCCCGGTACTCATATAATTCACCCCTCCACTTT.

V is TRBV7-3 and J is TRBJ2-2; 15 positions match TRBD2. J was trimmed by 2 bases and V by 5 bases; bases with no gene match: 6. Per germline, CDR1 SGHTA and CDR2 FQGTGA. The CDR3 length is 18 residues. The CDR3 protein is CASSKGTSGRPNTGELFF. The DNA of the CDR3 is TGTGCCAGCAGCAAAGGGACTAGCGGGAGGCCTAACACCGGGGAGCTGTTTTTT.

This clonotype was counted at least ten times. J is TRBJ1-2 and V is TRBV20-1; maybe TRBD1 (6 bases). V lost 3 bases and J lost 4, with 12 bases in between. This CDR3 is built from 13 residues. Germline CDR1 reads DFQATT; CDR2 reads SNEGSKA (reference sequence). The DNA for the CDR3 is TGCAGTGCTAGCCATGAGGGGGTCTATGGCTACACCTTC. Its translation: CSASHEGVYGYTF.

The table lists this clonotype with many counts. The gene calls are TRBV28 and TRBJ1-2; D unclear. The germline gives CDR1 MDHEN, CDR2 SYDVKM. The CDR3 length is 14 residues. V was shortened by 1 base and J by 4 bases, with 10 bases between the two germline ends. The CDR3 bases are TGTGCCAGCAGTTTATCCCGGACCGTCTATGGCTACACCTTC. This codes for CASSLSRTVYGYTF.

The chain links TRBV11-2 to TRBJ2-7; 9 bases fit TRBD2. The CDR3 loop spans 16 amino acids. Germline V gives CDR1 SGHAT, CDR2 FQNNGV. Trimming at V came to 1 base and at J to 4 bases, leaving 8 bases not matched to a gene. CDR3 nucleotide sequence: TGTGCCAGCAGCTTAGCCGCGGGAGGGCCTCTTTACGAGCAGTACTTC. Translated, it gives CASSLAAGGPLYEQYF. Full variable domain (remainder filled in from reference TRBV11-2 and TRBJ2-7): EAGVAQSPRYKIIEKRQSVAFWCNPISGHATLYWYQQILGQGPKLLIQFQNNGVVDDSQLPKDRFSAERLKGVDSTLKIQPAKLEDSAVYLCASSLAAGGPLYEQYFGPGTRLTVT.

This clonotype was counted at least ten times. The CDR3 DNA is TGTGCCAGCAGCTTAGAAACAGGCGCCCAGGACGCCCAGTACTTC. Its protein product is CASSLETGAQDAQYF. The J gene is TRBJ2-5, the V gene TRBV11-2; a possible D gene is TRBD1 (5 bases). The CDR3 has 15 residues. Trimming removed 0 bases at V and 9 bases at J, with 17 bases between. The germline V gene encodes CDR1 SGHAT and CDR2 FQNNGV.

The V gene is TRBV7-9, the J gene TRBJ1-1, with D tentatively TRBD1 (6 bases). V was cut by 5 bases and J by 1 base, with 20 bases left in between. The CDR3 extends over 17 amino acids. CDR1 is SEHNR, CDR2 FQNEAQ, per germline (reference sequence). CDR3: CASSLPKGPGENTEAFF. The DNA for the CDR3 is TGTGCCAGCAGCCTCCCCAAAGGTCCAGGGGAGAACACTGAAGCTTTCTTT.